The 13 T cell receptor beta chains in this list originate from one sample, sequenced in a study of graft-versus-host responses after intestinal transplantation. Sequencing was performed with immunoSEQ multiplex PCR; in TCRdb, only in-frame clones are kept and a portion is missing. The profile shows around 90,000 clones, roughly 92% of them singletons. Antigens of these TCRs are unknown. Sequencing was performed on unstimulated CD4+ T cells sorted from spleen or lymph node cells, taken before intestinal transplant. The receptors shown here come from a human donor who received an intestinal transplant.

The V gene is TRBV5-1, the J gene TRBJ2-1; D gene ambiguous. Trimming removed 1 base at V and 9 bases at J, with 8 bases between. This CDR3 is 12 amino acids long. Germline values: CDR1 SGHRS, CDR2 YFSETQ. The CDR3 region is CASSLTLSEQFF. The CDR3 DNA is TGCGCCAGCAGCTTGACGTTGAGTGAGCAGTTCTTC.

The chain uses TRBV11-3 and TRBJ2-2; D is undetermined. Germline lookup yields CDR1 SGHNT and CDR2 YENEEA. This CDR3 has 12 amino acids. Deletions cut 5 bases from V and 5 bases from J, with 6 bases between. CDR3 loop: CASSDDTGELFF. The CDR3 DNA reads as TGTGCCAGCAGCGACGATACCGGGGAGCTGTTTTTT.

The chain links TRBV7-2 to TRBJ2-2, with D possibly TRBD1 on 5 matching bases. V lost 5 bases and J 6 bases, leaving 16 bases between the germline ends. The germline V gene encodes CDR1 SGHTA and CDR2 FQGNSA. The CDR3 is made up of 15 amino acids. CDR3 nucleotides: TGTGCCAGCAGCAGGGTCCTAAGGGGCGCCGGGGAGCTGTTTTTT. Amino acid sequence: CASSRVLRGAGELFF.

V and J are TRBV21-1 and TRBJ2-7; the table gives TRBD1 as D, unverified against the DNA. TRBV21-1 is tagged as a pseudogene. This CDR3 contains 12 residues. In DNA form, the CDR3 reads TGTGCCAGCAGCCAGGGTGCTTACGAGCAGTACTTC. Translation gives CASSQGAYEQYF.

The V and J genes are TRBV4-2 and TRBJ1-5, with 11 positions matching TRBD1. Germline CDR1 LGHNA, CDR2 YNFKEQ. V lost 0 bases to trimming and J lost 6 bases; unmatched junction nucleotides: 7. The CDR3 has 17 amino acids. CDR3 bases: TGTGCCAGCAGCCAAGAAGGGACAGGGGGGGCGGGTCAGCCCCAGCATTTT. Translation gives CASSQEGTGGAGQPQHF.

This clone is classed as medium-sized. This rearrangement joins TRBV19 to TRBJ1-1, with TRBD1 matching over 8 bases. Per germline, CDR1 LNHDA and CDR2 SQIVND (reference sequence). CDR3 length: 13 amino acids. V was pared by 4 bases and J by 3 bases, with 1 base of the junction left unmatched. The CDR3 loop reads CASSKTGDTEAFF. The CDR3 bases are TGTGCCAGTAGTAAGACAGGGGACACTGAAGCTTTCTTT.

V usage is TRBV27 and J usage is TRBJ2-1, with D perhaps given as TRBD1 or TRBD2 (5 bases each). Germline CDR1 and CDR2: MNHEY and SMNVEV (reference sequence). The length of the CDR3 is 15 residues. V was trimmed by 5 bases and J by 7 bases, leaving 18 bases between them. The DNA for the CDR3 is TGTGCCAGCAGTCCGCCACGAGGGGCCGGGAATGAGCAGTTCTTC. Amino acids: CASSPPRGAGNEQFF.

V is TRBV5-6 and J is TRBJ1-6; D unclear. The length of the CDR3 is 15 residues. CDR1 and CDR2 from the germline V gene are SGHDT and YYEEEE. V was trimmed by 0 bases and J by 10 bases, leaving 14 bases between them. The CDR3 DNA follows: TGTGCCAGCAGCTTGGCTGGGGTTCGGGAGTCACCCCTCCACTTT. This encodes CASSLAGVRESPLHF.

The chain uses TRBV27 and TRBJ2-5, with no clear D. From germline, CDR1 is MNHEY and CDR2 SMNVEV (reference sequence). The CDR3 is made up of 12 amino acids. With 8 bases removed from V and 5 bases from J, the gap between germline ends came to 12 bases. CDR3 DNA: TGTGCCAGCGGAGAACGCCGGGAGACCCAGTACTTC. As protein: CASGERRETQYF.

J is TRBJ2-3 and V is TRBV11-1; 9 nucleotides align to TRBD2. V lost 3 bases to trimming and J lost 0 bases; unmatched junction nucleotides: 1. The CDR3 is made up of 15 amino acids. Germline-derived CDR1 and CDR2 are SGHAT and FQDESV (reference sequence). The CDR3: CASSFTSGSTDTQYF. The DNA of the CDR3 is TGTGCCAGCAGCTTCACTAGCGGGAGCACAGATACGCAGTATTTT.

The chain is built from TRBV19 and TRBJ2-7; TRBD2 aligns across 7 bases. This CDR3 comprises 16 residues. V lost 5 bases to trimming and J lost 0 bases; unmatched junction nucleotides: 10. The germline CDR1 and CDR2 sequences are LNHDA and SQIVND (reference sequence). CDR3 sequence: CASSPPSGESSYEQYF. The CDR3 DNA follows: TGTGCCAGTAGTCCTCCTAGCGGTGAGAGCTCCTACGAGCAGTACTTC.

The chain uses TRBV5-1 and TRBJ2-3, with D maybe TRBD1 (6 bases). Trimming took 6 bases from V and 2 from J, leaving 22 bases between them. The CDR3 runs to 17 residues. Germline CDR1 is SGHRS and CDR2 is YFSETQ. This CDR3 is CASTLNRAPQNTDTQYF. The CDR3 DNA follows: TGCGCCAGCACCCTAAACAGGGCACCACAAAACACAGATACGCAGTATTTT.

The rearrangement joins TRBV7-8 to TRBJ2-7; 11 bases line up with TRBD1. This CDR3 comprises 15 residues. V shed 3 bases, J shed 6 bases, and the junction held 7 bases outside the gene matches. Germline V CDR1 and CDR2: SGHVS, FQNEAQ. Written as DNA, the CDR3 is TGTGCCAGCAGCTTGGGACAGGGGGTAGTCGGCGAGCAGTACTTC. It is translated as CASSLGQGVVGEQYF.